Listed below are T cell receptor beta chains from one sample, sequenced in a study of vaccination and CD4 T cells after COVID-19. Antigens of these TCRs are unknown. TCRdb fed the PCR reads into MiXCR, producing one record per CDR3 protein. The data show 9,500 to 15,000 distinct CDR3 sequences, roughly half seen once. The sequencing sample was made of CD4+ T cells from blood, cultured in vitro. The receptors derive from a human donor who had recovered from COVID-19. Both conserved end residues are part of each CDR3. The D gene is left open where the match is weak. Size is omitted from some rows. Given values are once, few, many or a class for expanded clones.

V gene	J gene	clone size	D gene	CDR3 DNA	CDR3 protein
TRBV11-2	TRBJ1-2	NA	NA	TGTGCCAGCAGCTTAAGGCCGTCAGTAGCCTATGGCTACACCTTC	CASSLRPSVAYGYTF
TRBV27	TRBJ1-4	NA	NA	TGTGCCAGCAGTTTATCCCTCGCCCAGGTTATTAATGAAAAACTGTTTTTT	CASSLSLAQVINEKLFF
TRBV20-1	TRBJ2-3	NA	TRBD2	TGCAGTGCTAGAGGAGGATGGCGGGGGAGCACAGATACGCAGTATTTT	CSARGGWRGSTDTQYF
TRBV30	TRBJ1-6	few	NA	TGTGCCTGGAATGGGGGCGCGCCCTATAATTCACCCCTCCACTTT	CAWNGGAPYNSPLHF
TRBV6-4	TRBJ2-1	NA	TRBD2	TGTGCCAGCAGTGGCGGGACTAGCGGATACAATGAGCAGTTCTTC	CASSGGTSGYNEQFF
TRBV6-1	TRBJ1-5	NA	NA	TGTGCCAGCAGCCCCGGGGGGAGAAATCAGCCCCAGCATTTT	CASSPGGRNQPQHF
TRBV24-1	TRBJ2-1	few	NA	TGTGCCACCAGTGGGGCAGGGGGGGTCAATGAGCAGTTCTTC	CATSGAGGVNEQFF
TRBV6-1	TRBJ2-2	few	TRBD1	TGTGCCAGCCCGGGGACAGCTCTAGCCGGGGAGCTGTTTTTT	CASPGTALAGELFF
TRBV6-1	TRBJ1-1	NA	TRBD1	TGTGCCAGCAGTCCCTCAGGGGGCAGTGAGGCTTTCTTT	CASSPSGGSEAFF
TRBV2	TRBJ2-5	NA	NA	TGTGCCAGCAGTAAGGGGGTACGGGAGACCCAGTACTTC	CASSKGVRETQYF
TRBV2	TRBJ1-1	few	NA	TGTGCCAGCAGACCGGACAGAGGGGAGACTGAAGCTTTCTTT	CASRPDRGETEAFF
TRBV11-1	TRBJ1-4	few	NA	TGTGCCAGCAGCTTTATCACCGGTGGAGGGGAAAAACTGTTTTTT	CASSFITGGGEKLFF
TRBV30	TRBJ1-2	NA	NA	TGTGCCTGGAGTTCAGATTACTTGGGGGGTGGCTACACCTTC	CAWSSDYLGGGYTF
TRBV15	TRBJ2-5	few	NA	TGTGCCACCAGCAGAGATCCAGACCAAGAGACCCAGTACTTC	CATSRDPDQETQYF
TRBV7-9	TRBJ1-3	NA	TRBD1	TGTGCCAGCAGCTTATCCAGTACATGGGACAGGAGGGTCTCCGGAAACACCATATATTTT	CASSLSSTWDRRVSGNTIYF
TRBV20-1	TRBJ1-4	few	NA	TGCAGTGCTATTTCGGGGGAAAAACTGTTTTTT	CSAISGEKLFF
TRBV7-2	TRBJ1-5	once	NA	TGTGCCAGCGGCCTCAGGGGCAATCAGCCCCAGCATTTT	CASGLRGNQPQHF
TRBV2	TRBJ2-1	once	TRBD2	TGTGCCAGCACCCTAGCGGGGGCCTACAATGAGCAGTTCTTC	CASTLAGAYNEQFF
TRBV6-1	TRBJ1-3	NA	TRBD1	TGTGCCAGCAGGGGACAGGGGTTGTCTGGAAACACCATATATTTT	CASRGQGLSGNTIYF
TRBV10-3	TRBJ1-2	NA	TRBD1	TGTGCCATCAGTGAGTCGACTCGGGGCACAGGGGGCTCAAGGGGGAACTATGGCTACACCTTC	CAISESTRGTGGSRGNYGYTF
TRBV20-1	TRBJ2-2	NA	TRBD2	TGCAGTGCCGGACTAGCGGGGGGGCCTTCCACCGGGGAGCTGTTTTTT	CSAGLAGGPSTGELFF
TRBV6-5	TRBJ1-6	once	TRBD1	TGTGCCAGCAGTTTTTGGTCCAGGGGGAATAATTCACCCCTCCACTTT	CASSFWSRGNNSPLHF
TRBV20-1	TRBJ1-2	NA	TRBD1	TGCAGTGCTAGACAGGGGGCTGGCTATGGGGGCTACACCTTC	CSARQGAGYGGYTF
TRBV18	TRBJ1-5	NA	NA	TGTGCCAGCTCACCCGGCTGGGGGATTAGCAATCAGCCCCAGCATTTT	CASSPGWGISNQPQHF
TRBV7-2	TRBJ2-5	NA	NA	TGTGCCAGCACCATCCAAGAGACCCAGTACTTC	CASTIQETQYF
TRBV10-1	TRBJ2-5	NA	NA	TGCGCCAGCAGTGAGTCGAGTAGCGGACGGGAGACCCAGTACTTC	CASSESSSGRETQYF
TRBV2	TRBJ1-4	NA	TRBD1	TGTGCCAGCAGGGGACAGGGAAATGAAAAACTGTTTTTT	CASRGQGNEKLFF
TRBV11-2	TRBJ2-4	few	NA	TGTGCCAGCAGCTCGTTAATGGGGCGAAACATTCAGTACTTC	CASSSLMGRNIQYF
TRBV11-3	TRBJ2-1	NA	TRBD1	TGTGCCAGCGGGACCCGACAGGGAGATTACAATGAGCAGTTCTTC	CASGTRQGDYNEQFF
TRBV5-1	TRBJ1-1	NA	NA	TGCGCCAGCAGCTTGCTAGGGGAGAACAATGAAGCTTTCTTT	CASSLLGENNEAFF
TRBV11-2	TRBJ2-2	NA	NA	TGTGCCAGCAGCTTGACAGGTGCGAGCACCGGGGAGCTGTTTTTT	CASSLTGASTGELFF
TRBV5-6	TRBJ1-6	few	NA	TGTGCCAGCAGCTTGGCGACAGCCAATTCACCCCTCCACTTT	CASSLATANSPLHF
TRBV24-1	TRBJ1-1	NA	NA	TGTGCCACCACCGGACCCCGGGGCGAAGCTTTCTTT	CATTGPRGEAFF
TRBV9	TRBJ2-7	NA	NA	TGTGCCAGCAGCGTAGCAACGGGTAGCTCCTACGAGCAGTACTTC	CASSVATGSSYEQYF
TRBV2	TRBJ2-7	NA	TRBD1	TGTGCCAGCAGCCAGGACAGGGGGCGAGTGAACGAGCAGTACTTC	CASSQDRGRVNEQYF
TRBV20-1	TRBJ1-1	NA	NA	TGCAGTGCTCAATCAGGGAACACTGAAGCTTTCTTT	CSAQSGNTEAFF
TRBV7-6	TRBJ2-3	NA	TRBD2	TGTGCCAGCAGCGCGGGGGGTCGCACAGATACGCAGTATTTT	CASSAGGRTDTQYF
TRBV9	TRBJ1-2	NA	NA	TGTGCCAGCAGCGTTATCGACGGATTAGGCTACACCTTC	CASSVIDGLGYTF
TRBV20-1	TRBJ1-1	NA	TRBD1	TGCAGTGCTAGAGAAGGATTAAATAGGGGGCAAATGAACACTGAAGCTTTCTTT	CSAREGLNRGQMNTEAFF
TRBV21-1	TRBJ2-7	NA	NA	TGTGCCAACCAGCTAGGGGGTGTCGGGCAGTACTTC	CANQLGGVGQYF
TRBV14	TRBJ1-6	NA	TRBD1	TGTGCCAGCAGCCAAGCCGGGACAGGGATATCACCCCTCCACTTT	CASSQAGTGISPLHF
TRBV20-1	TRBJ1-1	NA	NA	TGCAGTGCTAGACTGGAAAGGGGGGACACTGAAGCTTTCTTT	CSARLERGDTEAFF